These T cell receptor beta chains were read from a single sample in a study of blood T cell repertoires in COVID-19. The protocol was immunoSEQ multiplex PCR, while the TCRdb copy is restricted to in-frame clones and leaves out a portion. The data hold about 320,000 clones, with approximately 91% observed a single time. The sample comprised PBMCs or T cells enriched from blood (not recorded which). These receptors all come from a woman aged 25 to 39 who had been exposed to COVID-19. Each CDR3 is given with its conserved first and last residue.

TRBV6-2/TRBV6-3,15,CASSYPDRDNEKLFF
TRBV28,18,CASSSLSFHRARGSEAFF
TRBV12-3/TRBV12-4,13,CASSFLQSYEQYF
TRBV6-5,16,CASSYSEGDRGSGYTF
TRBV5-1,14,CASSSGLQGYEQYF
TRBV4-3,18,CASSHKKIGQGQDYGYTF
TRBV6-5,13,CASRDTSVYGYTF
TRBV7-3,12,CASSNRGGELFF
TRBV27,13,CASSATGYYEQYF
TRBV14,17,CASTSEDREGTGTEAFF
TRBV7-2,16,CASSSSPGGTPYGYTF
TRBV11-2,18,CASSLVWASGRSSYEQYF
TRBV7-9,14,CASSQDSMNTEAFF
TRBV28,14,CASSFGPGNYGYTF
TRBV25-1,14,CASSVTDSGNTIYF
TRBV30,17,CAWSVLRQGNLRNEQFF
TRBV6-5,11,CASSGQNKAFF
TRBV9,15,CASSGTSGGALEQYF
TRBV9,17,CASSGNRELELNEKLFF
TRBV7-3,16,CASSLTLGPRGAEAFF
TRBV25-1,17,CASSDFPQGAGSYGYTF
TRBV25-1,14,CASSENGRGEAQYF
TRBV18,15,CASSLVLSGNEKLFF
TRBV5-1,12,CASSLGQGEAFF
TRBV7-2,16,CASPWTSGTNTGELFF
TRBV4-1,17,CASSQDNRVSGGLAQYF
TRBV9,14,CASSVLAVIDTQYF
TRBV12-3/TRBV12-4,12,CASSPGVSEQYF
TRBV6-5,15,CASIFAGGPNYGYTF
TRBV14,14,CASSRWATLSVLTF
TRBV7-2,14,CASSRRDSFYEQYF
TRBV4-1,15,CASSQEAQGFYEQYF
TRBV5-3,15,CARSLGQNSNQPQHF
TRBV29-1,14,CSVRVPDREETQYF
TRBV9,12,CASSVGQETQYF
TRBV7-3,13,CASSLQGVTEAFF
TRBV28,15,CASRPDPGLIQPQHF
TRBV7-9,14,CASTAWEDYNEQFF